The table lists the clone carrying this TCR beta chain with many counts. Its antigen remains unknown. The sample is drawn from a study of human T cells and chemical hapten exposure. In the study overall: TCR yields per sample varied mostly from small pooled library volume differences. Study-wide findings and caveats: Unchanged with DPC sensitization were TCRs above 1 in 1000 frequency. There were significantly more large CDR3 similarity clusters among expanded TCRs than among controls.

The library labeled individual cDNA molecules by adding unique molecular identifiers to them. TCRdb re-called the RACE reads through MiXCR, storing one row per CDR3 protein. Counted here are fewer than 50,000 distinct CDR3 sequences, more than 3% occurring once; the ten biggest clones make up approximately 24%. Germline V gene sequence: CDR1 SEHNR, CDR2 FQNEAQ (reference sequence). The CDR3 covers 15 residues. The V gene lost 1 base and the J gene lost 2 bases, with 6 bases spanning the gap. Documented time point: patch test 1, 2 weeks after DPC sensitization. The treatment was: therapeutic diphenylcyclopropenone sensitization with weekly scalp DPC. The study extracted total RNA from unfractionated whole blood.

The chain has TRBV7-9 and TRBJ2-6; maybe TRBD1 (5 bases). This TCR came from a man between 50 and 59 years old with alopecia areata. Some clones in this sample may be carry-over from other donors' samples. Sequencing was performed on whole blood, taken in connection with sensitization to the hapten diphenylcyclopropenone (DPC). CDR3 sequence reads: CASSLEGAGANVLTF. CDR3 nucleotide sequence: TGTGCCAGCAGCTTAGAAGGGGCTGGGGCCAACGTCCTGACTTTC.